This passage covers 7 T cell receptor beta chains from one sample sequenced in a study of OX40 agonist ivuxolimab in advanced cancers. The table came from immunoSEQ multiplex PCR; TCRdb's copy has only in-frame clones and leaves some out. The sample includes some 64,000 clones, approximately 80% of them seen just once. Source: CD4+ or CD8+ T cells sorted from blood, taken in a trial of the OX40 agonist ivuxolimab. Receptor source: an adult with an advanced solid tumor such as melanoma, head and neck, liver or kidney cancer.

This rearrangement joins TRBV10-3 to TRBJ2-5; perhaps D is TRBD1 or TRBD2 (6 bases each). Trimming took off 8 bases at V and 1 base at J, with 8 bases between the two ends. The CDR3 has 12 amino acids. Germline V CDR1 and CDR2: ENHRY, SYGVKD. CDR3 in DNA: TGTGCCATCGGGGGGCCCCAAGAGACCCAGTACTTC. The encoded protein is CAIGGPQETQYF.

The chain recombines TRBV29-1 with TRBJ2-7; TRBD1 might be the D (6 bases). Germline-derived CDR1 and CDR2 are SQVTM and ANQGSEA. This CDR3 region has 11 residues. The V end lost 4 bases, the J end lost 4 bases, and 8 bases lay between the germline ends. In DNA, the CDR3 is TGCAGCGTTGGACAGGATTACGAGCAGTACTTC. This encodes CSVGQDYEQYF.

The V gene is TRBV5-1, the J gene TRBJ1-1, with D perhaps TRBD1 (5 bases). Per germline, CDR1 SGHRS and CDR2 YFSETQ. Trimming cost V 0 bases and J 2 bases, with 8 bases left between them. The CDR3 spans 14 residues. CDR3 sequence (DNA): TGCGCCAGCAGCTTGGGAGGGACCAACACTGAAGCTTTCTTT. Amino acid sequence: CASSLGGTNTEAFF.

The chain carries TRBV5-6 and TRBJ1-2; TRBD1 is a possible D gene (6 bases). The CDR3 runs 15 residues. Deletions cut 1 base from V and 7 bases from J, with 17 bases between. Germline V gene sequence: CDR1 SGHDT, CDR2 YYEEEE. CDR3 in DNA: TGTGCCAGCAGCTTGTGGGCAGGGGAAGGCTCTGGCTACACCTTC. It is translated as CASSLWAGEGSGYTF.

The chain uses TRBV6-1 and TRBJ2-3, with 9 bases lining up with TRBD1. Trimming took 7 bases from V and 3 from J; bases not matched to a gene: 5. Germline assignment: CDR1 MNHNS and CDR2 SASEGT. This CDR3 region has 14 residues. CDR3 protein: CASTGQGWTDTQYF. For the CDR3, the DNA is TGTGCCAGCACTGGACAGGGGTGGACAGATACGCAGTATTTT.

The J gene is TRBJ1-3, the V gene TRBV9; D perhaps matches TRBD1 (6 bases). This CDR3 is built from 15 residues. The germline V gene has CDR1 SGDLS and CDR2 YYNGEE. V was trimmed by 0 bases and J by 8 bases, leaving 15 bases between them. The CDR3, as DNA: TGTGCCAGCAGCGTAGGACAGGCGGGATCGGACACCATATATTTT. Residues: CASSVGQAGSDTIYF.

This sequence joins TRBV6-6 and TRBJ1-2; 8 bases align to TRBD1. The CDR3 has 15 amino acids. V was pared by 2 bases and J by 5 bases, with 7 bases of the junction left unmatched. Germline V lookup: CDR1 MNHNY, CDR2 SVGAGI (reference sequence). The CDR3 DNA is TGTGCCAGCAGTTACAAGGGACAGGAGGGTTATGGCTACACCTTC. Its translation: CASSYKGQEGYGYTF.